These 23 T cell receptor beta chains were sequenced from one sample in a study of control samples from healthy donors and cancer patients. The repertoire was sequenced with immunoSEQ multiplex PCR; TCRdb's copy has only in-frame clones and lacks some. The sample includes about 83,000 clones, 90% to 95% of them seen just once. Sequencing used blood. These receptors were taken from a man aged 50-59 years in good health.

The chain has TRBV4-1 and TRBJ2-2, with D possibly being TRBD1 (5 bases). The V and J ends lost 5 bases and 7 bases respectively, with 20 bases between them. Germline V gives CDR1 MGHRA, CDR2 YSYEKL. The CDR3 sequence is 16 residues long. This CDR3 reads CASSSSWARADGELFF. CDR3 coding DNA: TGCGCCAGCAGCTCCTCATGGGCCAGGGCGGACGGGGAGCTGTTTTTT.

This rearrangement joins TRBV9 to TRBJ1-2; weak D call: TRBD1 (5 bases). Trimming took 3 bases from V and 4 from J, leaving 7 bases between them. Germline V gene sequence: CDR1 SGDLS, CDR2 YYNGEE. The CDR3 is made up of 12 amino acids. CDR3 loop: CASSAGGYGYTF. The CDR3 coding sequence is TGTGCCAGCAGCGCGGGGGGCTATGGCTACACCTTC.

The chain couples TRBV29-1 to TRBJ2-7; D gene ambiguous. The CDR3 totals 13 residues. The germline V gene encodes CDR1 SQVTM and CDR2 ANQGSEA. V lost 7 bases and J 6 bases, leaving 19 bases between the germline ends. Here the CDR3 DNA reads TGCAGCGCCGGGCCCGGTTCTTTGGGCGAGCAGTACTTC. Translating gives CSAGPGSLGEQYF.

DNA for the CDR3: TGTGCCAGCAGCCACCCAGGGGGGACTGAAGCTTTCTTT. Its protein is CASSHPGGTEAFF. The chain links TRBV11-1 to TRBJ1-1, with 7 bases identical to TRBD1. The CDR3 extends over 13 amino acids. The V gene end was trimmed by 5 bases and the J gene end by 5 bases; junction bases not matched to a gene: 5. Per the germline V gene, CDR1 is SGHAT and CDR2 is FQDESV (reference sequence). Looking up the rest from reference TRBV11-1 and TRBJ1-1 gives the full variable domain: EAEVAQSPRYKITEKSQAVAFWCDPISGHATLYWYRQILGQGPELLVQFQDESVVDDSQLPKDRFSAERLKGVDSTLKIQPAELGDSAMYLCASSHPGGTEAFFGQGTRLTVV.

The rearrangement joins TRBV15 to TRBJ2-1; tentatively, D is TRBD1 (7 bases). The CDR3 spans 15 residues. Trimming left V 3 bases short and J 4 bases short, with 13 bases between. Germline CDR1 LNHNV, CDR2 YYDKDF (reference sequence). The CDR3 DNA sequence: TGTGCCACCAGCAGGGGACAGACTAGTTACAATGAGCAGTTCTTC. This codes for CATSRGQTSYNEQFF.

The V gene is TRBV6-5, the J gene TRBJ2-5; tentatively, D is TRBD1 or TRBD2 (5 bases each). CDR3 size: 14 residues. V dropped 2 bases and J dropped 6 bases, with 13 bases sitting between them. Looked up from germline, CDR1 is MNHEY and CDR2 is SVGAGI. For the CDR3, the DNA is TGTGCCAGCAGTTACGTAAAAGGGGAGAAGACCCAGTACTTC. This codes for CASSYVKGEKTQYF.

CDR3 protein: CASRSGQGYGYTF. The CDR3 region has the DNA TGTGCAAGTCGGTCGGGACAGGGATATGGCTACACCTTC. The chain has TRBV12-2 and TRBJ1-2; the table's TRBD1 call for D was not verified on the DNA. TRBV12-2 is recorded as a pseudogene. CDR3 length: 13 residues.

This sequence joins TRBV27 and TRBJ2-7, with D perhaps TRBD1 (5 bases). Deletions cut 5 bases from V and 7 bases from J, with 15 bases between. Germline V gives CDR1 MNHEY, CDR2 SMNVEV (reference sequence). This CDR3 is 13 amino acids long. The CDR3 sequence is CASSPRDSKEQYF. CDR3 bases: TGTGCCAGCAGTCCTCGTGACAGCAAGGAGCAGTACTTC.

The chain recombines TRBV7-8 with TRBJ1-6, with D maybe TRBD1 (5 bases). The germline CDR1 and CDR2 sequences are SGHVS and FQNEAQ. The CDR3 has 13 residues. Deletions cut 7 bases from V and 12 bases from J, with 16 bases between. Here the CDR3 DNA reads TGTGCCAGCACCCAGGGACTGGGGCTACCCCTCCACTTT. Its protein product is CASTQGLGLPLHF.

The rearrangement uses TRBV6-2 or TRBV6-3 and TRBJ1-1, with TRBD1 as a possible D gene (5 bases). The ends were cut back, 3 bases at V and 4 bases at J, with 12 bases in the middle. The CDR3 sequence is 14 residues long. Germline assignment: CDR1 MNHEY and CDR2 SVGEGT. The CDR3 DNA follows: TGTGCCAGCAGTTATCGGGGGACCCTCACTGAAGCTTTCTTT. This sequence encodes CASSYRGTLTEAFF.

V gene TRBV2 combines with J gene TRBJ1-5, with D tentatively TRBD1 (5 bases). The CDR3 has 13 amino acids. The germline V gene encodes CDR1 SNHLY and CDR2 FYNNEI. V dropped 5 bases and J dropped 6 bases, with 11 bases sitting between them. Here the CDR3 DNA reads TGTGCCAGCAGTCAGGGCTATAGTCAGCCCCAGCATTTT. Protein product: CASSQGYSQPQHF. The variable domain in full, completed from reference TRBV2 and TRBJ1-5, reads EPEVTQTPSHQVTQMGQEVILRCVPISNHLYFYWYRQILGQKVEFLVSFYNNEISEKSEIFDDQFSVERPDGSNFTLKIRSTKLEDSAMYFCASSQGYSQPQHFGDGTRLSIL.

J is TRBJ1-1 and V is TRBV7-2, with D possibly TRBD1 on 5 matching bases. This CDR3 has 14 residues. Per the germline V gene, CDR1 is SGHTA and CDR2 is FQGNSA. Deletions cut 5 bases from V and 7 bases from J, with 17 bases between. CDR3 DNA sequence: TGTGCCAGCAGCGAGCACGGGGGGGAAGGTGAAGCTTTCTTT. It translates to CASSEHGGEGEAFF.

The chain joins TRBV10-3 to TRBJ2-7; D could derive from TRBD1 or TRBD2 (5 bases each). The CDR3 spans 16 residues. Germline CDR1 reads ENHRY; CDR2 reads SYGVKD. Trimming removed 0 bases from V and 5 bases from J, with 17 bases in between. For the CDR3, the DNA is TGTGCCATCAGTGAGTCGCCGGGACCAACCGCTGACGAGCAGTACTTC. As protein: CAISESPGPTADEQYF.

The V call is TRBV25-1, the J call TRBJ2-2; maybe TRBD2 (6 bases). The germline V gene has CDR1 MGHDK and CDR2 SYGVNS. V was shortened by 5 bases and J by 0 bases, with 10 bases between the two germline ends. The CDR3 totals 15 residues. The CDR3 loop reads CASSSTGANTGELFF. The CDR3 DNA sequence: TGTGCCAGCAGTTCGACGGGGGCGAACACCGGGGAGCTGTTTTTT.

This clone was recorded a few times. The gene calls are TRBV10-1 and TRBJ1-5, with D perhaps TRBD1 (6 bases). The V and J ends lost 4 bases and 7 bases respectively, with 11 bases between them. This CDR3 spans 13 amino acids. Germline V CDR1 and CDR2: WNHNN, SYGVQD (reference sequence). CDR3 nucleotides: TGCGCCAGCAGTGCTGGGGGGCTCCAGCCCCAGCATTTT. Amino acids: CASSAGGLQPQHF.

This rearrangement joins TRBV18 to TRBJ2-3; D may be TRBD2 (7 bases). The length of the CDR3 is 15 residues. The germline V gene encodes CDR1 KGHSH and CDR2 LQKENI. V lost 2 bases and J lost 2, with 11 bases in between. CDR3 in DNA: TGTGCCAGCTCACCAGCGGGGGCCCTCACAGATACGCAGTATTTT. Translating gives CASSPAGALTDTQYF. The variable domain in full, with the rest retrieved from reference TRBV18 and TRBJ2-3, is NAGVMQNPRHLVRRRGQEARLRCSPMKGHSHVYWYRQLPEEGLKFMVYLQKENIIDESGMPKERFSAEFPKEGPSILRIQQVVRGDSAAYFCASSPAGALTDTQYFGPGTRLTVL.

This clone was seen a handful of times. The rearrangement uses TRBV19 and TRBJ1-3, with TRBD1 identical over 10 bases. V shed 9 bases and J 2 bases; nucleotides not matched to a gene: 4. Germline assignment: CDR1 LNHDA and CDR2 SQIVND (reference sequence). The CDR3 contains 14 residues. CDR3 residues: CASRQGATGNTIYF. DNA of the CDR3: TGTGCCAGCCGACAGGGGGCCACTGGAAACACCATATATTTT.

V usage is TRBV7-8 and J usage is TRBJ1-4; the D gene is possibly TRBD1 (6 bases). Germline CDR1 and CDR2: SGHVS and FQNEAQ. Trimming left V 4 bases short and J 5 bases short, with 11 bases between. CDR3 length: 14 amino acids. CDR3 residues: CASSWGQRNEKLFF. The DNA for the CDR3 is TGTGCCAGCAGCTGGGGGCAGCGGAATGAAAAACTGTTTTTT.

This clone was detected a few times. The rearrangement joins TRBV20-1 to TRBJ1-3; D not resolved. This CDR3 spans 12 amino acids. The germline V gene encodes CDR1 DFQATT and CDR2 SNEGSKA (reference sequence). The ends were cut back, 3 bases at V and 4 bases at J, with 7 bases in the middle. The CDR3 here is CSASSGGNTIYF. CDR3 nucleotides: TGCAGTGCTAGTTCGGGCGGAAACACCATATATTTT.

J is TRBJ2-7 and V is TRBV3-1 (or the pseudogene TRBV3-2); D may be TRBD2 (6 bases). This CDR3 spans 12 amino acids. Per germline, CDR1 LGHDT and CDR2 YNNKEL (reference sequence). Between the trimmed V and J ends, which lost 4 bases and 7 bases, there was a span of 11 bases. The CDR3 bases are TGTGCCAGCAGCCGGATGGAGGGGGAGCAGTACTTC. Translated, it gives CASSRMEGEQYF.

V and J are TRBV19 and TRBJ1-3; no clear D. Germline CDR1 is LNHDA and CDR2 is SQIVND (reference sequence). CDR3 length: 14 residues. V shed 10 bases and J shed 4 bases, with 17 bases lying between them. The CDR3 nucleotides read TGTGCCACCAGACACCCGATGAGGGGAAACACCATATATTTT. As protein: CATRHPMRGNTIYF.

The chain links TRBV6-5 to TRBJ1-5; 7 bases align to TRBD1. V shed 6 bases and J 7 bases; nucleotides not matched to a gene: 12. The CDR3 sequence is 15 residues long. The germline CDR1 and CDR2 sequences are MNHEY and SVGAGI. Here the CDR3 reads CASRRQGIIPQPQHF. The CDR3 DNA sequence: TGTGCCAGCAGACGACAGGGAATAATCCCGCAGCCCCAGCATTTT.

The J gene is TRBJ1-3, the V gene TRBV19; D not resolved. Between the trimmed V and J ends, which lost 3 bases and 0 bases, there was a span of 9 bases. The CDR3 is 15 residues long. The V gene's germline CDR1 is LNHDA and CDR2 SQIVND (reference sequence). The chain's CDR3 is CASSMTSSSGNTIYF. CDR3 DNA: TGTGCCAGTAGTATGACATCCAGCTCTGGAAACACCATATATTTT.